This T cell receptor (beta chain) was retrieved from a study of blood T cell repertoires in COVID-19. Study details: Acute-phase and convalescent COVID-19 samples originated in the United States, Italy and Spain. PBMCs, B-cell-depleted T cells, or T cells were the source of the cDNA or gDNA that made up the material.

This clone was seen just once. Clones were read by immunoSEQ multiplex PCR, and TCRdb kept only the in-frame ones, dropping some. There are 40,000 to 50,000 clones in the sample; roughly 87% occur only once, and about 4.5% lies in the top ten. CDR1 and CDR2 (germline): GTSNPN, SVGIG (reference sequence). CDR3 size: 13 residues. Unmatched junction bases numbered 3, after V lost 1 base and J lost 5 bases. This sequence joins TRBV30 and TRBJ2-7; 9 bases map to TRBD1. Specimen: peripheral blood. This receptor was obtained from a man in his sixties with acute or convalescent COVID-19. The CDR3 reads CAWSGQGGNEQYF. The DNA of the CDR3 is TGTGCCTGGAGTGGACAGGGGGGCAACGAGCAGTACTTC.